This T cell receptor beta chain was sequenced in a study of blood T cell repertoires in COVID-19. Across the whole study: The United States, Italy and Spain provided the acute and convalescent COVID-19 samples.

Authors' methods: Amplification of reference gene primers provided the estimated nucleated cell counts. Sequencing used immunoSEQ multiplex PCR; TCRdb keeps in-frame clones, though not all of them. That table supplies the V and J calls and clone size; D and trimming were determined from the DNA. The table includes 230,000 or so clones, about 80% detected once. The participants were between roughly 18 and 89 years old and came from fewer than 25 US areas. Cohort assignment relied on participant-reported clinical history. From germline, CDR1 is SGDLS and CDR2 YYNGEE. Trimming removed 4 bases from V and 6 bases from J, with 21 bases in between. The CDR3 contains 16 residues.

This TCR was sampled from a man in his fifties or sixties who had recovered from COVID-19. The chain joins TRBV9 to TRBJ2-3; perhaps TRBD2 as D (6 bases). Sequenced material: PBMCs or T cells enriched from blood (not recorded which). The CDR3 here is CASSPGLEGWYDTQYF. For the CDR3, the DNA is TGTGCCAGCAGCCCTGGACTGGAGGGGTGGTACGATACGCAGTATTTT.